The 24 T cell receptor beta chains listed next were all sequenced from one sample in a study of blood T cell repertoires in COVID-19. Some clones are missing from TCRdb's copy, which holds only in-frame ones; the method was immunoSEQ multiplex PCR. Among some 120,000 clones, approximately 88% were seen once, and the ten largest hold approximately 12%. Material for sequencing was peripheral blood. Source of these receptors: a woman aged 25 to 45 who had recovered from COVID-19.

The chain has TRBV9 and TRBJ2-1, with D possibly matching TRBD2 (6 bases). Looked up from germline, CDR1 is SGDLS and CDR2 is YYNGEE. This CDR3 contains 14 residues. Trimming removed 0 bases at V and 2 bases at J, with 6 bases between. The CDR3 bases are TGTGCCAGCAGCGTAGCGGGAGCCTACAATGAGCAGTTCTTC. Translating gives CASSVAGAYNEQFF.

This chain uses TRBV28 with TRBJ2-6; 7 nucleotides align to TRBD1. This CDR3 is 15 amino acids long. The ends lost 6 bases at V and 4 bases at J; junction bases unmatched: 6. CDR1 is MDHEN, CDR2 SYDVKM, per germline. As DNA, the CDR3 is TGTGCCAGCAGCTCAGGACAGGCCGGGGCCAACGTCCTGACTTTC. This sequence encodes CASSSGQAGANVLTF.

The chain combines TRBV19 with TRBJ2-1; maybe TRBD2 (7 bases). The germline V gene encodes CDR1 LNHDA and CDR2 SQIVND (reference sequence). V lost 7 bases, J lost 10 bases, and 14 bases lay in between. There are 12 residues in the CDR3. CDR3 region: CASTEGGPEQFF. CDR3 sequence (DNA): TGTGCCAGTACCGAGGGGGGGCCCGAGCAGTTCTTC.

The rearrangement uses TRBV19 and TRBJ2-2; a weak D match, TRBD1 (6 bases). Looked up from germline, CDR1 is LNHDA and CDR2 is SQIVND (reference sequence). The CDR3 runs 18 residues. Trimming removed 4 bases from V and 1 base from J, with 19 bases in between. This chain's CDR3 is CASSRSQGSALNTGELFF. CDR3 DNA sequence: TGTGCCAGTAGTAGATCACAGGGATCAGCCTTGAACACCGGGGAGCTGTTTTTT.

The gene calls are TRBV19 and TRBJ1-5, with 7 bases that match TRBD1. The CDR3 loop spans 18 amino acids. Germline V gene data show CDR1 as LNHDA and CDR2 as SQIVND (reference sequence). V lost 6 bases and J lost 0; bases outside the gene matches: 14. The CDR3 DNA sequence: TGTGCCAGTAGCCGAGGGGGCTGGGGCGCATATAGCAATCAGCCCCAGCATTTT. This sequence encodes CASSRGGWGAYSNQPQHF.

The genes are TRBV21-1 and TRBJ1-5. TRBV21-1 is described as a pseudogene. The CDR3 has 13 residues. CDR3 region: CASSRRSRQPQHF. The CDR3 coding sequence is TGTGCCAGCAGCAGGAGGTCCCGTCAGCCCCAGCATTTT.

The chain's CDR3 is CAWSVRGAISPLHF. The CDR3 nucleotides read TGTGCCTGGAGTGTACGGGGGGCAATCTCACCCCTCCACTTT. V and J are TRBV30 and TRBJ1-6, with TRBD1 as a possible D gene (6 bases). Trimming removed 0 bases at V and 10 bases at J, with 13 bases between. The germline CDR1 and CDR2 sequences are GTSNPN and SVGIG (reference sequence). The CDR3 is 14 residues long.

The V call is TRBV4-1, the J call TRBJ2-3; 9 nucleotides match TRBD1. The CDR3 runs to 16 residues. CDR1 is MGHRA and CDR2 is YSYEKL in the germline V gene. Trimming at V came to 3 bases and at J to 4 bases, leaving 8 bases not matched to a gene. As DNA, the CDR3 is TGCGCCAGCAGCCAGCTTGGACAGGGGCCTGCAGATACGCAGTATTTT. As protein: CASSQLGQGPADTQYF.

The chain employs TRBV23-1 and TRBJ1-2; weak D call: TRBD1 (6 bases). TRBV23-1 carries the ORF label, with uncertain function. The V gene lost 2 bases and the J gene lost 4 bases, with 26 bases spanning the gap. CDR3 size: 19 residues. The CDR3 here is CASSQIAPDSHDLLYGYTF. CDR3 nucleotide sequence: TGCGCCAGCAGTCAAATCGCGCCGGACAGCCACGACCTCCTCTATGGCTACACCTTC.

The chain recombines TRBV16 with TRBJ2-1; 10 nucleotides align to TRBD2. The CDR3 spans 15 residues. CDR1 and CDR2 from the germline V gene are KGHSY and FQNENV. V trimming: 4 bases; J trimming: 9 bases; junction bases outside the gene matches: 9. CDR3 protein: CASSPKTSGSSEQFF. DNA for the CDR3: TGTGCCAGCAGCCCAAAGACTAGCGGGTCCTCTGAGCAGTTCTTC.

The chain combines TRBV5-1 with TRBJ1-2; 8 bases align to TRBD1. The junction had 4 bases not matched to a gene; V was cut back by 4 bases and J by 8 bases. CDR3 length equals 12 residues. Germline V gene data show CDR1 as SGHRS and CDR2 as YFSETQ. The chain's CDR3 is CASSPTGEGYTF. The CDR3 nucleotides are TGCGCCAGCAGCCCGACAGGGGAGGGCTACACCTTC.

J is TRBJ2-5 and V is TRBV18; D uncertain. The V and J ends lost 3 bases and 5 bases respectively, with 13 bases between them. This CDR3 has 14 residues. Germline CDR1 KGHSH, CDR2 LQKENI. DNA for the CDR3: TGTGCCAGCTCACCGACTGTTTTTATTGAGACCCAGTACTTC. The encoded protein is CASSPTVFIETQYF. Together with reference TRBV18 and TRBJ2-5, the CDR3 gives the full variable domain: NAGVMQNPRHLVRRRGQEARLRCSPMKGHSHVYWYRQLPEEGLKFMVYLQKENIIDESGMPKERFSAEFPKEGPSILRIQQVVRGDSAAYFCASSPTVFIETQYFGPGTRLLVL.

The V call is TRBV6-1, the J call TRBJ1-1; TRBD1 is a possible D gene (5 bases). The ends were cut back, 1 base at V and 8 bases at J, with 14 bases in the middle. The germline CDR1 and CDR2 sequences are MNHNS and SASEGT. This CDR3 contains 14 residues. CDR3 amino acids: CASSEEPRRGEAFF. In DNA form, the CDR3 reads TGTGCCAGCAGTGAAGAGCCCAGGAGGGGAGAAGCTTTCTTT.

The chain carries TRBV3-1 (or the pseudogene TRBV3-2) and TRBJ1-6; possible D gene TRBD1, 5 bases. The V and J ends lost 0 bases and 14 bases respectively, with 20 bases between them. CDR1 is LGHDT, CDR2 YNNKEL, per germline (reference sequence). The CDR3 loop spans 16 amino acids. CDR3 bases: TGTGCCAGCAGCCAAGATGCGCGGGGCTCGGATCTAGCCCTCCACTTT. As protein: CASSQDARGSDLALHF.

CDR3 sequence: CASSKGEGVGTGELFF. The CDR3 DNA sequence: TGCGCCAGCAGTAAAGGGGAGGGGGTGGGCACCGGGGAGCTGTTTTTT. This rearrangement joins TRBV4-1 to TRBJ2-2, with TRBD2 as a possible D gene (7 bases). The CDR3 covers 16 residues. Trimming pared 6 bases from V and 4 bases from J, leaving 18 bases between. The V gene's germline CDR1 is MGHRA and CDR2 YSYEKL.

The chain couples TRBV12-5 to TRBJ2-7; 7 nucleotides agree with TRBD2. The CDR3 runs to 16 residues. The germline CDR1 and CDR2 sequences are LGHNT and FRNRAP. Germline trimming cut 0 bases from V and 2 bases from J; bases unmatched to any gene: 7. Written as DNA, the CDR3 is TGTGCTAGTGGTTTGGTACTTCCAGCGGGAACCTACGAGCAGTACTTC. This translates into CASGLVLPAGTYEQYF.

The rearrangement joins TRBV15 to TRBJ2-1; no clear D. V lost 8 bases to trimming and J lost 0 bases, with 11 bases between them. Germline assignment: CDR1 LNHNV and CDR2 YYDKDF (reference sequence). The CDR3 is 14 amino acids. This CDR3 reads CATLGSSSYNEQFF. CDR3 sequence (DNA): TGTGCCACCCTCGGGTCGAGCTCCTACAATGAGCAGTTCTTC. Full variable domain (remainder filled in from reference TRBV15 and TRBJ2-1): DAMVIQNPRYQVTQFGKPVTLSCSQTLNHNVMYWYQQKSSQAPKLLFHYYDKDFNNEADTPDNFQSRRPNTSFCFLDIRSPGLGDTAMYLCATLGSSSYNEQFFGPGTRLTVL.

The chain uses TRBV9 and TRBJ1-5, with D unresolved. This CDR3 has 15 amino acids. Germline CDR1 is SGDLS and CDR2 is YYNGEE. With 3 bases removed from V and 0 bases from J, the gap between germline ends came to 10 bases. Written as DNA, the CDR3 is TGTGCCAGCAGCGCTTCTCAGTATAGCAATCAGCCCCAGCATTTT. Protein sequence: CASSASQYSNQPQHF.

CDR3 loop: CSVGQGAGTGELFF. CDR3 sequence (DNA): TGCAGCGTTGGGCAGGGGGCTGGTACCGGGGAGCTGTTTTTT. The chain combines TRBV29-1 with TRBJ2-2, with 8 bases identical to TRBD1. Germline values: CDR1 SQVTM, CDR2 ANQGSEA. CDR3 size: 14 residues. V shed 4 bases, J shed 5 bases, and the junction held 6 bases outside the gene matches.

The rearrangement uses TRBV3-1 (or the pseudogene TRBV3-2) and TRBJ1-6; TRBD1 might be the D (5 bases). The germline V gene has CDR1 LGHDT and CDR2 YNNKEL (reference sequence). The length of the CDR3 is 16 residues. V lost 4 bases and J lost 7, with 17 bases in between. CDR3 sequence (DNA): TGTGCCAGCAGCCCGGGGACTCTCTCCTTAAATTCACCCCTCCACTTT. The encoded protein is CASSPGTLSLNSPLHF.

This clone was observed a handful of times. The chain couples TRBV19 to TRBJ2-7; TRBD2 agrees at 10 bases. Germline CDR1 reads LNHDA; CDR2 reads SQIVND (reference sequence). J lost 0 bases, V lost 5 bases, and 4 bases had no gene match. The CDR3 is made up of 15 amino acids. The DNA for the CDR3 is TGTGCCAGTAGTCTAGCGGGAGCCGGCTCCTACGAGCAGTACTTC. This codes for CASSLAGAGSYEQYF.

The J gene is TRBJ2-7, the V gene TRBV18; a possible D gene is TRBD1 (6 bases). The germline gives CDR1 KGHSH, CDR2 LQKENI. The CDR3 extends over 14 amino acids. Between the trimmed V and J ends, which lost 2 bases and 3 bases, there was a span of 11 bases. This CDR3 is CASSPSTGYYEQYF. CDR3 DNA: TGTGCCAGCTCACCATCTACAGGGTACTACGAGCAGTACTTC.

The CDR3 DNA is TGCGCCAGCAGCCCCACCGGGACAGGGAAGACTGAAGCTTTCTTT. It encodes CASSPTGTGKTEAFF. This sequence joins TRBV5-1 and TRBJ1-1; 9 bases fit TRBD1. Germline values: CDR1 SGHRS, CDR2 YFSETQ. The CDR3 loop spans 15 amino acids. The J segment lost 5 bases and the V segment lost 4 bases, leaving 9 bases of the junction unmatched. Filled out from reference TRBV5-1 and TRBJ1-1, the complete variable domain reads KAGVTQTPRYLIKTRGQQVTLSCSPISGHRSVSWYQQTPGQGLQFLFEYFSETQRNKGNFPGRFSGRQFSNSRSEMNVSTLELGDSALYLCASSPTGTGKTEAFFGQGTRLTVV.

The V and J genes are TRBV3-1 (or the pseudogene TRBV3-2) and TRBJ2-2; D perhaps matches TRBD2 (6 bases). The V end was cut by 7 bases, the J end by 5 bases, with 14 bases between. Germline V gene lookup returns CDR1 LGHDT and CDR2 YNNKEL (reference sequence). The CDR3 length is 14 residues. The CDR3 spells CASTLGLGTGELFF. CDR3 DNA sequence: TGTGCCAGCACCTTGGGACTGGGAACCGGGGAGCTGTTTTTT.